This TCR beta chain originates from a study of OX40 agonist ivuxolimab in advanced cancers. Background on the study: The patients' treatment was ivuxolimab, an agonistic anti-OX40 (CD134) antibody. A male proportion of about 84% was recorded, with mean age approximately 56 years and range roughly 23 to 79. Study results and limitations: CD8+ T cells (on average) carried more expanded clones than CD4+ T cells.

Notes on this clone: Its antigen is still unknown.

V lost 0 bases and J lost 4; bases outside the gene matches: 2. CDR1 is MNHEY, CDR2 SVGAGI, per germline. CDR3 size: 14 residues. The method was immunoSEQ multiplex PCR; TCRdb's version includes in-frame clones alone and lacks a portion of them. The table has around 100,000 clones, about 86% seen once. This material consisted of CD4+ or CD8+ T cells sorted from blood, taken in a trial of the OX40 agonist ivuxolimab. The chain carries TRBV6-5 and TRBJ1-2; 7 bases align to TRBD1. This receptor was identified in an adult with an advanced solid tumor such as melanoma, head and neck, liver or kidney cancer. In nucleotides, the CDR3 is TGTGCCAGCAGTTACTCTTCAGGGGGCTATGGCTACACCTTC. This gives the protein CASSYSSGGYGYTF.